The 27 T cell receptor beta chains reported below all come from one sample, sequenced in a study of vaccination effects on CD4 cells after COVID-19. Under the ViraFEST assay, PBMC were stimulated with viral peptide pools so that antigen-specific CD4+ T cells expanded. Sequencing was performed afterwards. It was after 10 days of culture that CD4+ T cells were isolated. All study participants received two doses of BNT162b2 or mRNA-1273 vaccine. No cognate antigen is known for these TCRs. Assay used: immunoSEQ multiplex PCR; TCRdb lists only in-frame clones, some missing. The sample includes approximately 12,000 clones, less than 75% of them seen just once. This material consisted of CD4+ T cells from PBMCs cultured with SARS-CoV-2 spike peptides, taken after COVID-19 vaccination. Receptor source: a human donor who received a COVID-19 vaccine.

This clone showed up just once. The chain is built from TRBV6-1 and TRBJ1-2; perhaps TRBD1 as D (5 bases). The CDR3 sequence is 16 residues long. Germline CDR1 and CDR2: MNHNS and SASEGT. Between the trimmed V and J ends, which lost 0 bases and 4 bases, there was a span of 15 bases. The CDR3 here is CASSEAGAEVGYGYTF. Here the CDR3 DNA reads TGTGCCAGCAGTGAAGCAGGGGCCGAAGTCGGCTATGGCTACACCTTC.

V is TRBV21-1 and J is TRBJ2-2. TRBV21-1 is tagged as a pseudogene. The CDR3 length is 16 residues. The CDR3 spells CASSKGSRGGTGELFF. CDR3 coding DNA: TGTGCCAGCAGCAAAGGAAGCAGGGGAGGCACCGGGGAGCTGTTTTTT.

The CDR3 region has the DNA TGCGCCAGCAGCCAAGATGCGGGCGCGGACGGCTCCTATGGCTACACCTTC. This gives the protein CASSQDAGADGSYGYTF. The chain has TRBV4-3 and TRBJ1-2; D not certain. Germline assignment: CDR1 LGHNA and CDR2 YSLEER. V lost 0 bases to trimming and J lost 4 bases, with 18 bases between them. CDR3 length equals 17 residues.

The chain uses TRBV19 and TRBJ1-5; TRBD1 aligns across 7 bases. Germline assignment: CDR1 LNHDA and CDR2 SQIVND (reference sequence). J was trimmed by 1 base and V by 7 bases; bases with no gene match: 7. The CDR3 spans 15 residues. The CDR3 here is CASTEDRLSNQPQHF. In DNA form, the CDR3 reads TGTGCCAGTACCGAGGACAGGCTCAGCAATCAGCCCCAGCATTTT.

J is TRBJ2-7 and V is TRBV15; 11 nucleotides match TRBD2. With 0 bases clipped from V and 2 bases from J, the junction kept 3 bases outside the gene matches. The CDR3 is 16 residues long. Germline V gives CDR1 LNHNV, CDR2 YYDKDF (reference sequence). The CDR3 nucleotides read TGTGCCACCAGCAGAGAACTAGCGGGAGCACCCTACGAGCAGTACTTC. Residues: CATSRELAGAPYEQYF.

The chain is built from TRBV9 and TRBJ1-2; D gene uncertain. Germline V gene sequence: CDR1 SGDLS, CDR2 YYNGEE. The V and J ends lost 4 bases and 8 bases respectively, with 15 bases between them. The CDR3 has 13 amino acids. For the CDR3, the DNA is TGTGCCAGCAGCCCGTCGGGAGAAGGAGGCTACACCTTC. Translation gives CASSPSGEGGYTF.

The chain carries TRBV6-5 and TRBJ1-3; 7 nucleotides line up with TRBD1. This CDR3 has 15 residues. J gave up 3 bases and V 5 bases, and 7 bases lay outside the gene matches. The V gene's germline CDR1 is MNHEY and CDR2 SVGAGI. The CDR3: CASSITGAGGNTIYF. CDR3 DNA: TGTGCCAGCAGTATAACAGGGGCAGGTGGAAACACCATATATTTT.

This clone was found a few times. This chain uses TRBV9 with TRBJ1-6; D may be TRBD1 (5 bases). The CDR3 sequence is 15 residues long. Germline V gene sequence: CDR1 SGDLS, CDR2 YYNGEE. V was shortened by 4 bases and J by 6 bases, with 14 bases between the two germline ends. DNA of the CDR3: TGTGCCAGCAGCACGCAGGGTCGGGCTAATTCACCCCTCCACTTT. Protein: CASSTQGRANSPLHF.

The V gene is TRBV5-4, the J gene TRBJ2-5; the D call may be TRBD1 or TRBD2 (5 bases each). Germline V gives CDR1 SGHNT, CDR2 YYREEE (reference sequence). This CDR3 comprises 15 residues. With 5 bases removed from V and 0 bases from J, the gap between germline ends came to 14 bases. The CDR3, as DNA: TGTGCCAGCAGTAGCCGGGACCCCTACCAAGAGACCCAGTACTTC. It translates to CASSSRDPYQETQYF.

Sample share makes this clone medium-sized. V is TRBV7-2 and J is TRBJ2-3; possibly TRBD1 or TRBD2 for D (5 bases each). Germline CDR1 is SGHTA and CDR2 is FQGNSA. Trimming took off 1 base at V and 9 bases at J, with 14 bases between the two ends. The CDR3 sequence is 14 residues long. The CDR3 DNA sequence: TGTGCCAGCAGCTTAGAGGGTCGGGGCGACACGCAGTATTTT. Protein sequence: CASSLEGRGDTQYF.

This clone rates as medium-sized (0.01 to 0.1%). The chain links TRBV27 to TRBJ1-5; 9 bases agree with TRBD1. The germline gives CDR1 MNHEY, CDR2 SMNVEV (reference sequence). The length of the CDR3 is 17 residues. V shed 8 bases, J shed 0 bases, and the junction held 11 bases outside the gene matches. The CDR3 nucleotides are TGTGCCAGCCCTCGGGACAGGGTCCCATATAGCAATCAGCCCCAGCATTTT. This translates into CASPRDRVPYSNQPQHF.

This clone qualifies as medium-sized. This rearrangement joins TRBV5-1 to TRBJ2-2, with a tentative D call TRBD1 (5 bases). Per the germline V gene, CDR1 is SGHRS and CDR2 is YFSETQ. The CDR3 consists of 16 residues. Trimming took off 3 bases at V and 7 bases at J, with 19 bases between the two ends. The CDR3 nucleotides read TGCGCCAGCAGCTCCGGACAAACGCAGGTCATCGGGGAGCTGTTTTTT. Its protein is CASSSGQTQVIGELFF.

The chain employs TRBV7-8 and TRBJ1-2; 8 positions match TRBD1. The V gene's germline CDR1 is SGHVS and CDR2 FQNEAQ. V shed 5 bases, J shed 8 bases, and the junction held 7 bases outside the gene matches. The CDR3 consists of 13 residues. CDR3 region: CASSRGQGIGYTF. The CDR3 DNA is TGTGCCAGCAGCCGCGGACAGGGAATCGGCTACACCTTC.

The rearrangement joins TRBV18 to TRBJ1-3; 12 nucleotides agree with TRBD1. The CDR3 contains 16 residues. The germline V gene encodes CDR1 KGHSH and CDR2 LQKENI. V shed 3 bases and J 4 bases; nucleotides not matched to a gene: 4. The CDR3, as DNA: TGTGCCAGCTCACCGGGACAGGGGGCGCTGGGAAACACCATATATTTT. This codes for CASSPGQGALGNTIYF. Filled out from reference TRBV18 and TRBJ1-3, the complete variable domain reads NAGVMQNPRHLVRRRGQEARLRCSPMKGHSHVYWYRQLPEEGLKFMVYLQKENIIDESGMPKERFSAEFPKEGPSILRIQQVVRGDSAAYFCASSPGQGALGNTIYFGEGSWLTVV.

The chain carries TRBV3-1 (or the pseudogene TRBV3-2) and TRBJ1-1; D is unclear. Germline loops: CDR1 LGHDT, CDR2 YNNKEL (reference sequence). The CDR3 has 11 amino acids. V was pared by 1 base and J by 4 bases, with 1 base between. For the CDR3, the DNA is TGTGCCAGCAGCCAAGCCACTGAAGCTTTCTTT. Translated: CASSQATEAFF.

The chain is built from TRBV24-1 and TRBJ2-2; 10 bases agree with TRBD2. The CDR3 is 15 residues long. The V gene's germline CDR1 is KGHDR and CDR2 SFDVKD. V dropped 3 bases and J dropped 6; count of bases not matched to a gene: 3. The CDR3 region is CATSDVGLAAGELFF. CDR3 sequence (DNA): TGTGCCACCAGTGATGTCGGACTAGCGGCCGGGGAGCTGTTTTTT.

The J gene is TRBJ2-2, the V gene TRBV5-1; 9 bases agree with TRBD1. J lost 3 bases, V lost 3 bases, and 3 bases had no gene match. Germline V gives CDR1 SGHRS, CDR2 YFSETQ. CDR3 length equals 15 residues. This CDR3 reads CASSSGTGYTGELFF. The CDR3 nucleotides read TGCGCCAGCAGCTCCGGGACAGGGTACACCGGGGAGCTGTTTTTT.

This clone occurred a few times. The chain combines TRBV6-1 with TRBJ1-3, with D perhaps TRBD1 (5 bases). Germline loops: CDR1 MNHNS, CDR2 SASEGT. V lost 2 bases and J 2 bases, leaving 7 bases between the germline ends. The CDR3 is made up of 14 amino acids. CDR3 coding DNA: TGTGCCAGCAGTGAAAGGGGTACTGGAAACACCATATATTTT. Its translation: CASSERGTGNTIYF.

This clone is medium-sized. V and J are TRBV14 and TRBJ1-2; no firm D call. Trimming shortened V by 1 base and J by 4 bases, and 13 bases separated the two germline ends. Germline CDR1 and CDR2: SGHDN and FVKESK. The CDR3 is 15 residues long. CDR3 bases: TGTGCCAGCAGCCAAGTACAGAGCCCCCTCTATGGCTACACCTTC. Translation gives CASSQVQSPLYGYTF.

This clone has only one observation. V usage is TRBV6-5 and J usage is TRBJ1-5; D unresolved. Germline V gene sequence: CDR1 MNHEY, CDR2 SVGAGI. V was cut by 6 bases and J by 6 bases, with 12 bases left in between. This CDR3 spans 13 amino acids. CDR3 region: CASSYGPSQPQHF. The DNA of the CDR3 is TGTGCCAGCAGCTATGGACCGAGTCAGCCCCAGCATTTT.

This clone was picked up a small number of times. The rearrangement uses TRBV6-6 and TRBJ2-5, with 7 nucleotides matching TRBD1. Germline lookup yields CDR1 MNHNY and CDR2 SVGAGI (reference sequence). V dropped 9 bases and J dropped 0; count of bases not matched to a gene: 4. The CDR3 loop spans 13 amino acids. CDR3 sequence (DNA): TGTGCCAGTTCCGGGACAGACCAAGAGACCCAGTACTTC. The encoded protein is CASSGTDQETQYF.

This clone was picked up a small number of times. This rearrangement joins TRBV6-5 to TRBJ1-2; D unclear. V gave up 6 bases and J gave up 2 bases, with 10 bases separating them. Germline V gives CDR1 MNHEY, CDR2 SVGAGI. This CDR3 comprises 13 residues. The CDR3 is CASRPTPNYGYTF. The CDR3 region has the DNA TGTGCCAGCAGACCTACACCAAACTATGGCTACACCTTC.

The rearrangement uses TRBV6-5 and TRBJ1-4; D unclear. The CDR3 length is 13 residues. Germline assignment: CDR1 MNHEY and CDR2 SVGAGI. V was pared by 6 bases and J by 0 bases, with 5 bases between. The CDR3 reads CASRTSTNEKLFF. In DNA, the CDR3 is TGTGCCAGCAGAACTTCAACTAATGAAAAACTGTTTTTT.

This clone is deemed medium-sized. This chain uses TRBV9 with TRBJ1-3; 7 nucleotides match TRBD1. Losses at the gene ends were 4 bases for V and 7 bases for J; bases not matched to a gene: 2. From germline, CDR1 is SGDLS and CDR2 YYNGEE. The CDR3 extends over 12 amino acids. CDR3 sequence reads: CASSPRGNTIYF. The DNA for the CDR3 is TGTGCCAGCAGCCCCAGGGGGAACACCATATATTTT.

This chain connects TRBV20-1 to TRBJ2-1; 10 bases match TRBD2. This CDR3 has 17 amino acids. After removal of 3 bases from V and 7 bases from J, the junction contained 15 bases not matched to a gene. CDR1 is DFQATT, CDR2 SNEGSKA, per germline (reference sequence). CDR3 protein: CSASGGASSGSWNEQFF. The CDR3 DNA reads TGCAGTGCTAGTGGAGGGGCGTCTAGCGGGAGTTGGAATGAGCAGTTCTTC.

V gene TRBV7-9 combines with J gene TRBJ2-7; a weak D match, TRBD2 (7 bases). The V end lost 2 bases, the J end lost 6 bases, and 14 bases lay between the germline ends. The CDR3 is made up of 14 amino acids. Germline CDR1 SEHNR, CDR2 FQNEAQ (reference sequence). CDR3 amino acids: CASSLQGRGSEQYF. As DNA, the CDR3 is TGTGCCAGCAGCTTACAGGGGCGGGGGAGCGAGCAGTACTTC.

This clone came up a few times. The genes are TRBV6-5 and TRBJ1-1; no clear D. Looked up from germline, CDR1 is MNHEY and CDR2 is SVGAGI. The CDR3 loop spans 10 amino acids. Trimming removed 7 bases from V and 3 bases from J, with 3 bases in between. CDR3 DNA sequence: TGTGCCAGCATGTACACTGAAGCTTTCTTT. It translates to CASMYTEAFF.